The 11 T cell receptor beta chains listed next were all sequenced from one sample in a study of cytomegalovirus exposure and HLA in healthy donors. PCR used 60 Vbeta primers and 13 Jbeta primers. Repertoires were generated with immunoSEQ multiplex PCR, while TCRdb's copy carries only in-frame clones and drops some. The profile covers under 200,000 clones, with approximately 71% appearing a single time and over 1.2% taken by the ten largest. Sequenced: PBMCs. Receptor source: a girl between 5 and 17 years old in good health and CMV-seronegative.

The CDR3 DNA is TGTGCCAGCAGCCCGAGGGGGCTGAACACTGAAGCTTTCTTT. Amino acid sequence: CASSPRGLNTEAFF. The genes are TRBV13 and TRBJ1-1, with TRBD1 matching 7 bases. Germline loops: CDR1 PRHDT, CDR2 FYEKMQ (reference sequence). The trim removed 5 bases at V and 0 bases at J, leaving 3 bases unmatched. This CDR3 is built from 14 residues.

There are a few counts of this clone. The chain is built from TRBV7-9 and TRBJ2-4, with TRBD2 matching 10 bases. Trimming took 3 bases from V and 6 from J; bases not matched to a gene: 5. This CDR3 is 15 amino acids long. CDR1 is SEHNR and CDR2 is FQNEAQ in the germline V gene (reference sequence). The CDR3 DNA reads TGTGCCAGCAGCTTTGGGCTAGCGGGGGTAAACATTCAGTACTTC. Its protein product is CASSFGLAGVNIQYF.

The rearrangement links TRBV18 to TRBJ2-1; 9 bases align to TRBD2. Trimming at V came to 1 base and at J to 6 bases, leaving 7 bases not matched to a gene. This CDR3 has 16 residues. Germline V gene lookup returns CDR1 KGHSH and CDR2 LQKENI. CDR3 loop: CASSPQVQRGVNEQFF. In nucleotides, the CDR3 is TGTGCCAGCTCACCACAAGTACAGCGGGGGGTCAATGAGCAGTTCTTC.

The gene calls are TRBV5-8 and TRBJ1-5; D is ambiguous. Germline V CDR1 and CDR2: SGHTS, YDEGEE. With 0 bases removed from V and 2 bases from J, the gap between germline ends came to 9 bases. This CDR3 is built from 15 residues. The CDR3 is CASSLGMERNQPQHF. The CDR3, as DNA: TGTGCCAGCAGCTTGGGCATGGAGCGCAATCAGCCCCAGCATTTT.

This CDR3 is CASSPWTGITDTQYF. Written as DNA, the CDR3 is TGTGCCAGCAGTCCATGGACAGGGATCACAGATACGCAGTATTTT. The genes are TRBV27 and TRBJ2-3, with TRBD1 identical over 8 bases. V dropped 5 bases and J dropped 2; count of bases not matched to a gene: 6. Germline V lookup: CDR1 MNHEY, CDR2 SMNVEV (reference sequence). CDR3 size: 15 residues.

A few counts support this clone. The gene calls are TRBV27 and TRBJ1-1, with D hard to call. Germline-derived CDR1 and CDR2 are MNHEY and SMNVEV (reference sequence). Between the trimmed V and J ends, which lost 0 bases and 2 bases, there was a span of 7 bases. The CDR3 loop spans 14 amino acids. The CDR3 here is CASSLSPGNTEAFF. The CDR3 nucleotides read TGTGCCAGCAGTTTATCACCGGGAAACACTGAAGCTTTCTTT.

The V gene is TRBV5-6, the J gene TRBJ2-7; D is perhaps TRBD2 (6 bases). This CDR3 spans 13 amino acids. The germline gives CDR1 SGHDT, CDR2 YYEEEE. V lost 2 bases and J 6 bases, leaving 12 bases between the germline ends. CDR3 sequence: CASSFPLASEQYF. CDR3 coding DNA: TGTGCCAGCAGCTTTCCACTAGCCTCCGAGCAGTACTTC.

This chain uses TRBV6-5 with TRBJ1-2; D not resolved. CDR1 is MNHEY, CDR2 SVGAGI, per germline. The CDR3 length is 13 residues. Trimming stripped 0 bases from V and 6 bases from J, with 8 bases between. The CDR3 bases are TGTGCCAGCAGTTACTCCGACACGGATGGCTACACCTTC. The encoded protein is CASSYSDTDGYTF.

The chain employs TRBV4-1 and TRBJ2-5, with D perhaps TRBD1 (5 bases). The end of the DNA is better explained by TRBJ2-7, so the J call may be wrong. Germline CDR1 reads MGHRA; CDR2 reads YSYEKL. This CDR3 has 15 amino acids. The CDR3 loop reads CASSPLWGLTYEQYF. CDR3 DNA sequence: TGCGCCAGCAGCCCCCTCTGGGGCTTAACCTACGAGCAGTACTTC.

The chain combines TRBV5-1 with TRBJ2-1; 10 bases agree with TRBD2. The CDR3 contains 15 residues. V shed 2 bases, J shed 5 bases, and the junction held 4 bases outside the gene matches. Germline V lookup: CDR1 SGHRS, CDR2 YFSETQ. CDR3 loop: CASSFQRGGHNEQFF. The CDR3 coding sequence is TGCGCCAGCAGCTTCCAGCGGGGGGGCCACAATGAGCAGTTCTTC. Full variable domain (missing parts from reference TRBV5-1 and TRBJ2-1): KAGVTQTPRYLIKTRGQQVTLSCSPISGHRSVSWYQQTPGQGLQFLFEYFSETQRNKGNFPGRFSGRQFSNSRSEMNVSTLELGDSALYLCASSFQRGGHNEQFFGPGTRLTVL.

This clone has just a few counts. The chain uses TRBV20-1 and TRBJ1-1, with D unresolved. Germline CDR1 and CDR2: DFQATT and SNEGSKA (reference sequence). V lost 6 bases, J lost 1 base, and 6 bases lay in between. CDR3 length: 11 residues. The CDR3 is CSALGNTEAFF. Written as DNA, the CDR3 is TGCAGTGCCCTCGGGAACACTGAAGCTTTCTTT.